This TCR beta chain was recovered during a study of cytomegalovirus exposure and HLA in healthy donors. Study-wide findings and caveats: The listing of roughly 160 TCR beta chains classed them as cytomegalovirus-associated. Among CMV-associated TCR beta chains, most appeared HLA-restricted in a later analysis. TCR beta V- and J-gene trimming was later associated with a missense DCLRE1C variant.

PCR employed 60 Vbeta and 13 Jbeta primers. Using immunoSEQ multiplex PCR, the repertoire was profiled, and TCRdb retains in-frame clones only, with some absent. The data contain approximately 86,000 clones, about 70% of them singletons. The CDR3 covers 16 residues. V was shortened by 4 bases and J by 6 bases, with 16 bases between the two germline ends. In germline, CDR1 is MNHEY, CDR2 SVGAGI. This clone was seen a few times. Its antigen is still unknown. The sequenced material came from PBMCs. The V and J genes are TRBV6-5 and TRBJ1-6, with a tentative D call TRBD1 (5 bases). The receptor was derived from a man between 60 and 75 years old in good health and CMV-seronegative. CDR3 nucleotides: TGTGCCAGCAGTTTTTCCCGGACACGGCTTAATTCACCCCTCCACTTT. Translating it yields CASSFSRTRLNSPLHF.